What follows are 2 T cell receptor beta chains derived from one specimen sequenced in a study of PD-L1 blockade in urothelial cancer. Produced via immunoSEQ multiplex PCR; TCRdb's table is partial and in-frame only. Of tens of thousands of clones in the sample, 75% to 90% were seen once. Time point in this sample: pretreatment peripheral blood. Sequencing used PBMCs, obtained around atezolizumab (anti-PD-L1) treatment. Every receptor here comes from a man aged 50-59 years with urothelial cancer.

The chain joins TRBV5-1 to TRBJ2-5; no definite D call. CDR1 is SGHRS, CDR2 YFSETQ, per germline. Trimming left V 0 bases short and J 5 bases short, with 14 bases between. This CDR3 spans 15 amino acids. CDR3 residues: CASSLDGSLYETQYF. The CDR3, as DNA: TGCGCCAGCAGCTTGGACGGTAGTCTTTATGAGACCCAGTACTTC.

The chain links TRBV19 to TRBJ1-6; the D gene is possibly TRBD1 (5 bases). The CDR3 is 13 amino acids. V was pared by 4 bases and J by 7 bases, with 8 bases between. Germline CDR1 and CDR2: LNHDA and SQIVND (reference sequence). CDR3 DNA sequence: TGTGCCAGTAGTACAGACAGAAATTCACCCCTCCACTTT. This encodes CASSTDRNSPLHF.